This entry describes one TCR beta chain. Some clones are missing from TCRdb's copy, which holds only in-frame ones; the method was immunoSEQ multiplex PCR. Of about 68,000 clones in the sample, 84% were seen once. This entry belongs to a study of blood T cell repertoires in COVID-19. What was sequenced was peripheral blood. The sequence came from a man in his fifties with active COVID-19.

CDR3 sequence reads: CASSYLQGDRGFRGYTF. For the CDR3, the DNA is TGTGCCAGCTCGTACCTTCAAGGGGACAGGGGGTTTCGTGGCTACACCTTC. The chain joins TRBV18 to TRBJ1-2, with 11 bases aligning to TRBD1. This CDR3 spans 17 amino acids. Germline V lookup: CDR1 KGHSH, CDR2 LQKENI. The junction had 16 bases not matched to a gene; V was cut back by 6 bases and J by 7 bases.